Listed below are T cell receptor beta chains from one sample, sequenced in a study of blood T cell repertoires in COVID-19. Generated by immunoSEQ multiplex PCR, the TCRdb table keeps only in-frame clones and is missing some. Among roughly 140,000 clones listed, more than 65% were seen once. The sample was peripheral blood. The receptors were gathered from a human donor in a cohort sampled during active COVID-19. The CDR3 runs from the conserved cysteine through the conserved F or W.

TRBV6-2/TRBV6-3 CASSYSTSGVFYNEQFF
TRBV5-4 CASSQKLATGGREKLFF
TRBV6-1 CASSENGAGTGVEKLFF
TRBV10-1 CASSESALGNQPQHF
TRBV25-1 CASSGQGSSEQYF
TRBV6-2/TRBV6-3 CASSWTGLGSEQYF
TRBV29-1 CSVAPPLAYGYTF
TRBV19 CASSIPSTDTQYF
TRBV12-3/TRBV12-4 CASSPVGRGGYTF
TRBV2 CASRRAGIQGNEQFF
TRBV6-1 CASSVGGPTSTDTQYF
TRBV2 CASSRQQEAFF
TRBV13 CASSLGPGLSGNTIYF
TRBV19 CASSIRPYNEQFF
TRBV7-9 CASSLDLNTQYF
TRBV10-1 CASSERGADTQYF
TRBV5-6 CASSLDQGAREQYF
TRBV5-4 CASSLDPPDTQYF
TRBV9 CASSVPGGGGNTIYF
TRBV11-2 CASSLGQGIWAKNIQYF
TRBV10-3 CAIRGGTSGAETQYF
TRBV18 CASSSGQGGNQPQHF
TRBV6-1 CASSEVQGRGQEFF
TRBV5-6 CASSLDRDQPQHF
TRBV5-1 CASSLTGHDNSPLHF
TRBV18 CASSPSGGAYNEQFF
TRBV10-3 CAIDSGGTAYNEQFF
TRBV7-9 CASSQGSDTQYF
TRBV6-5 CASSSGGMTYEQYF
TRBV7-9 CASSLGTAYSNQPQHF
TRBV19 CASSDSGTAGYTF
TRBV5-1 CASSLGVGEAGELFF
TRBV3-1/TRBV3-2 CASSGAEVSSYNEQFF
TRBV3-1/TRBV3-2 CASSNSRTEAFF
TRBV19 CASSLQRPGGTEAFF
TRBV6-6 CASSDQGAWTEAFF
TRBV7-3 CASSFQGLAAQYF
TRBV7-2 CASSSAGTSPDTQYF
TRBV2 CASRANQPQHF
TRBV12-5 CASGLGGFRGRKGDTEAFF
TRBV6-1 CASSEYGQGSKAYF
TRBV20-1 CSASMAGSVYEQYF
TRBV4-2 CASSREASGGNSYEQYF
TRBV5-4 CASSLRTPSTDTQYF
TRBV9 CASSLRQGADTQYF
TRBV3-1/TRBV3-2 CASSLGLAEETQYF
TRBV28 CASRGRTGGADTQYF